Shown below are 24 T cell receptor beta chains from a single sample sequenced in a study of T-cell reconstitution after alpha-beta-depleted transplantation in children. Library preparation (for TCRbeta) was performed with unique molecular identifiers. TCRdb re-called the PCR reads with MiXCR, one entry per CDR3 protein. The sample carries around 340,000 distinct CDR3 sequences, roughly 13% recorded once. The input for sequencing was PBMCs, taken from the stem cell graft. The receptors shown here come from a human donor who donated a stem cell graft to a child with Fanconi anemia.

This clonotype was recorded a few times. Here the CDR3 DNA reads TGTGCCAGCAGCTCATATTCCGGGACAGGGGTGGGAAAGCAGTTCTTC. Translation gives CASSSYSGTGVGKQFF. The chain couples TRBV5-5 to TRBJ2-1; 10 positions agree with TRBD1. In germline, CDR1 is SGHKS, CDR2 YYEKEE (reference sequence). This CDR3 is built from 16 residues. V shed 3 bases and J 11 bases; nucleotides not matched to a gene: 14.

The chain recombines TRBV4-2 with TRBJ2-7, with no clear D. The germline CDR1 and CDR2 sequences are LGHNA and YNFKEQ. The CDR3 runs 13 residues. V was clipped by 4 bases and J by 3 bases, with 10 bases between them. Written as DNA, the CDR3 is TGTGCCAGCAGCCCCGGAATGAACTACGAGCAGTACTTC. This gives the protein CASSPGMNYEQYF.

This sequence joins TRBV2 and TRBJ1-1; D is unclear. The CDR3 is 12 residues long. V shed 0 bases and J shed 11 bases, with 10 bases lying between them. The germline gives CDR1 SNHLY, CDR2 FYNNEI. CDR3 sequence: CASSEAKGTAFF. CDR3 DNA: TGTGCCAGCAGTGAAGCGAAGGGTACGGCTTTCTTT. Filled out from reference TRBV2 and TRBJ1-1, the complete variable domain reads EPEVTQTPSHQVTQMGQEVILRCVPISNHLYFYWYRQILGQKVEFLVSFYNNEISEKSEIFDDQFSVERPDGSNFTLKIRSTKLEDSAMYFCASSEAKGTAFFGQGTRLTVV.

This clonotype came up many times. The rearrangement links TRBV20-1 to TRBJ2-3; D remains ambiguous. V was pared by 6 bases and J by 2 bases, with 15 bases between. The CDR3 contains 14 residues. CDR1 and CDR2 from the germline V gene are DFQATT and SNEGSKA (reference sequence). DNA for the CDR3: TGCAGTGCCCCCCCCTGGACCCTCACAGATACGCAGTATTTT. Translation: CSAPPWTLTDTQYF.

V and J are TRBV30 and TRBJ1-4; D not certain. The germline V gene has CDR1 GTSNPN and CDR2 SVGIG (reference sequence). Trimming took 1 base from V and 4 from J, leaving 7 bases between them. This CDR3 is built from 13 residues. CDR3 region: CAWSAGYNEKLFF. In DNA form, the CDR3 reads TGTGCCTGGAGTGCCGGCTATAATGAAAAACTGTTTTTT.

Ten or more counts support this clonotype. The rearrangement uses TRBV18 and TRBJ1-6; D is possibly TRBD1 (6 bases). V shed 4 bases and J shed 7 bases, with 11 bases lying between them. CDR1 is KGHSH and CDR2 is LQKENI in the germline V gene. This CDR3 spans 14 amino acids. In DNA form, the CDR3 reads TGTGCCAGCTCACTAGAAAGGGGGAATTCACCCCTCCACTTT. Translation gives CASSLERGNSPLHF. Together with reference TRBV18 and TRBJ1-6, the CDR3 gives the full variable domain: NAGVMQNPRHLVRRRGQEARLRCSPMKGHSHVYWYRQLPEEGLKFMVYLQKENIIDESGMPKERFSAEFPKEGPSILRIQQVVRGDSAAYFCASSLERGNSPLHFGNGTRLTVT.

The CDR3 DNA reads as TGCAGTGCTGGATATAATGAAAAACTGTTTTTT. Its translation: CSAGYNEKLFF. This chain joins TRBV20-1 and TRBJ1-4; no reliable D call. The ends were cut back, 5 bases at V and 4 bases at J, with 5 bases in the middle. The germline gives CDR1 DFQATT, CDR2 SNEGSKA (reference sequence). The length of the CDR3 is 11 residues.

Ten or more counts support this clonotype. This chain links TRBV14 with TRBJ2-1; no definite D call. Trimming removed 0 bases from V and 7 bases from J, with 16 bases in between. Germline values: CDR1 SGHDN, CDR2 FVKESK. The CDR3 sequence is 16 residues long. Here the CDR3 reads CASSQDQLVWKNEQFF. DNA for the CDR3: TGTGCCAGCAGCCAAGATCAGTTAGTTTGGAAGAATGAGCAGTTCTTC.

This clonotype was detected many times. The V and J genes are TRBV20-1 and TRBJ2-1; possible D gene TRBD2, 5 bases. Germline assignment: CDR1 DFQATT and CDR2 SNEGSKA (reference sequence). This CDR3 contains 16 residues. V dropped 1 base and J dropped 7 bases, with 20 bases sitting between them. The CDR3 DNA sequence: TGCAGTGCTAGAGTCGCTCGCGGGCCTTGGGGTAATGAGCAGTTCTTC. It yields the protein CSARVARGPWGNEQFF.

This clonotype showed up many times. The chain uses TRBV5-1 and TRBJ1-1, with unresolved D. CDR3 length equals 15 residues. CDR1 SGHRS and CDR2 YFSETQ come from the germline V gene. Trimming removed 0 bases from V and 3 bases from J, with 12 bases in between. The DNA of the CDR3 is TGCGCCAGCAGCTTGGTGGATGGATGGGACACTGAAGCTTTCTTT. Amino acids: CASSLVDGWDTEAFF.

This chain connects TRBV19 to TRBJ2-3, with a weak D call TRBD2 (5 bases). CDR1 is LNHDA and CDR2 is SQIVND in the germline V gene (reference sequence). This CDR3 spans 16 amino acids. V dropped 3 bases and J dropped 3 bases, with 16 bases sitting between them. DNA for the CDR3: TGTGCCAGTAGTATTTATTCTCCGGGAACGACAGATACGCAGTATTTT. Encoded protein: CASSIYSPGTTDTQYF.

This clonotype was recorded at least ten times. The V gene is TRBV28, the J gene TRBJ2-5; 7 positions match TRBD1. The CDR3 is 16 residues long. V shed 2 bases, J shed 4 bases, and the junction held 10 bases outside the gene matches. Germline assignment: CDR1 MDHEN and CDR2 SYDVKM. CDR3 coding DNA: TGTGCCAGCAGTTTAATCCCGACAGGGTTAATAGAGACCCAGTACTTC. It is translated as CASSLIPTGLIETQYF.

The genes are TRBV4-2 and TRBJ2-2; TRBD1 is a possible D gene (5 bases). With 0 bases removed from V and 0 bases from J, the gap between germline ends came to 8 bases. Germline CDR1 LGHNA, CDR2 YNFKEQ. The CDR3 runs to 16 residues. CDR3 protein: CASSQDRRANTGELFF. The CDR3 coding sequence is TGTGCCAGCAGCCAAGATCGCAGGGCGAACACCGGGGAGCTGTTTTTT.

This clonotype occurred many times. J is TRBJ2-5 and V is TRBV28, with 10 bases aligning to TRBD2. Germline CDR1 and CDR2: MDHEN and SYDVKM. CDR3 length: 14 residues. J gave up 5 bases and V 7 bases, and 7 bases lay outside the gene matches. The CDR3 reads CASISSGGWETQYF. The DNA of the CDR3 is TGTGCCAGCATCAGTAGCGGGGGGTGGGAGACCCAGTACTTC.

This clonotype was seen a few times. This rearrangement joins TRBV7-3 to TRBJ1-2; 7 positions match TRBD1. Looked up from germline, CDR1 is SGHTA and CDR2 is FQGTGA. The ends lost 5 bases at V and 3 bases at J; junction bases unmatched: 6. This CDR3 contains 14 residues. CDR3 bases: TGTGCCAGCAGCCAATCGACAGGGTACTATGGCTACACCTTC. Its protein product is CASSQSTGYYGYTF.

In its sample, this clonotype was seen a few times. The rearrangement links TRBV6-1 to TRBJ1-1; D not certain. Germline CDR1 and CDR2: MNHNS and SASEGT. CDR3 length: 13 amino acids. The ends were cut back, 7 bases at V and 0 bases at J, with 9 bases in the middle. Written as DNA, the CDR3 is TGTGCCAGCAAGGAGTTAATGAACACTGAAGCTTTCTTT. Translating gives CASKELMNTEAFF.

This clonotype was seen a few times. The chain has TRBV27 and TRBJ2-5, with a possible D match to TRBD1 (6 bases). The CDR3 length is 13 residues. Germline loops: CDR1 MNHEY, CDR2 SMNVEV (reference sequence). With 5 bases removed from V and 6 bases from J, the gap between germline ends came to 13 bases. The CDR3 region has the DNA TGTGCCAGCAGTCCCCAGGGGTCGCAGACCCAGTACTTC. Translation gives CASSPQGSQTQYF.

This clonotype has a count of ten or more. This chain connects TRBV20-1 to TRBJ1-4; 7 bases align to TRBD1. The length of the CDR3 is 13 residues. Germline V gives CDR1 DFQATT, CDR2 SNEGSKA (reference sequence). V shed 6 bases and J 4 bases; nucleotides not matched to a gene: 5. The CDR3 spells CSAPQGGNEKLFF. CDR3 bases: TGCAGTGCCCCGCAGGGGGGTAATGAAAAACTGTTTTTT.

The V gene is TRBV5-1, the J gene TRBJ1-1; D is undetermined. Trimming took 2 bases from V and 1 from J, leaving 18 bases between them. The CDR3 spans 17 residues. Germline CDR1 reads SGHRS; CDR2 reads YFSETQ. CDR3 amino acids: CASSLVERSPGNTEAFF. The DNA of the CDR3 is TGCGCCAGCAGCTTAGTGGAGAGGAGTCCAGGGAACACTGAAGCTTTCTTT. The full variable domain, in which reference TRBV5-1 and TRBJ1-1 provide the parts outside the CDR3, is KAGVTQTPRYLIKTRGQQVTLSCSPISGHRSVSWYQQTPGQGLQFLFEYFSETQRNKGNFPGRFSGRQFSNSRSEMNVSTLELGDSALYLCASSLVERSPGNTEAFFGQGTRLTVV.

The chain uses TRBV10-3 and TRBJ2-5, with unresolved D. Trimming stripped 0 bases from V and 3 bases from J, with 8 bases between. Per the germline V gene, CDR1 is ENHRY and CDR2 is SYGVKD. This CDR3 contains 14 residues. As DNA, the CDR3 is TGTGCCATCAGTGAGTCACGGCGTGAAGAGACCCAGTACTTC. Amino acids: CAISESRREETQYF.

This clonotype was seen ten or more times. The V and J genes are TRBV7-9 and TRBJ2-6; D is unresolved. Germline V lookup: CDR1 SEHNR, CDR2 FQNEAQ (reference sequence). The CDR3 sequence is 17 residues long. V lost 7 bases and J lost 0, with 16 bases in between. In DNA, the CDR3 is TGTGCCAGCAACAAACCCAGTTCCCTCTCTGGGGCCAACGTCCTGACTTTC. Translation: CASNKPSSLSGANVLTF.

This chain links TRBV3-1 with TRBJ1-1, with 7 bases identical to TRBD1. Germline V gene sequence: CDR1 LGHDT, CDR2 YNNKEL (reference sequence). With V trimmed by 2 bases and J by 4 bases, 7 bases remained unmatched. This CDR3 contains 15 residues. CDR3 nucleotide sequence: TGTGCCAGCAGCCAATATGGGACAGAGGGCACTGAAGCTTTCTTT. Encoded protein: CASSQYGTEGTEAFF. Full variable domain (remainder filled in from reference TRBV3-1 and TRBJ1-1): DTAVSQTPKYLVTQMGNDKSIKCEQNLGHDTMYWYKQDSKKFLKIMFSYNNKELIINETVPNRFSPKSPDKAHLNLHINSLELGDSAVYFCASSQYGTEGTEAFFGQGTRLTVV.

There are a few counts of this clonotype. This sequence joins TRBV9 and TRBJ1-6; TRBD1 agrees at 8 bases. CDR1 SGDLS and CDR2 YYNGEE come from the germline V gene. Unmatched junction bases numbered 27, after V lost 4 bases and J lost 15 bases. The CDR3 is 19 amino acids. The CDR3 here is CASSLKPTGTGLTNSLLHF. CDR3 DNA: TGTGCCAGCAGCCTAAAGCCAACCGGGACAGGACTTACAAATTCCCTCCTCCACTTT.

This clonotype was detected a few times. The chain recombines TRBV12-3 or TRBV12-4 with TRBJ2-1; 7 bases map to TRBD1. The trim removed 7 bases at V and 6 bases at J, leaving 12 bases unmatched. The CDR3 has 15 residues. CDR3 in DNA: TGTGCCAGCATCGCCAAAAGGGGGCTTGGCAATGAGCAGTTCTTC. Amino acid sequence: CASIAKRGLGNEQFF.